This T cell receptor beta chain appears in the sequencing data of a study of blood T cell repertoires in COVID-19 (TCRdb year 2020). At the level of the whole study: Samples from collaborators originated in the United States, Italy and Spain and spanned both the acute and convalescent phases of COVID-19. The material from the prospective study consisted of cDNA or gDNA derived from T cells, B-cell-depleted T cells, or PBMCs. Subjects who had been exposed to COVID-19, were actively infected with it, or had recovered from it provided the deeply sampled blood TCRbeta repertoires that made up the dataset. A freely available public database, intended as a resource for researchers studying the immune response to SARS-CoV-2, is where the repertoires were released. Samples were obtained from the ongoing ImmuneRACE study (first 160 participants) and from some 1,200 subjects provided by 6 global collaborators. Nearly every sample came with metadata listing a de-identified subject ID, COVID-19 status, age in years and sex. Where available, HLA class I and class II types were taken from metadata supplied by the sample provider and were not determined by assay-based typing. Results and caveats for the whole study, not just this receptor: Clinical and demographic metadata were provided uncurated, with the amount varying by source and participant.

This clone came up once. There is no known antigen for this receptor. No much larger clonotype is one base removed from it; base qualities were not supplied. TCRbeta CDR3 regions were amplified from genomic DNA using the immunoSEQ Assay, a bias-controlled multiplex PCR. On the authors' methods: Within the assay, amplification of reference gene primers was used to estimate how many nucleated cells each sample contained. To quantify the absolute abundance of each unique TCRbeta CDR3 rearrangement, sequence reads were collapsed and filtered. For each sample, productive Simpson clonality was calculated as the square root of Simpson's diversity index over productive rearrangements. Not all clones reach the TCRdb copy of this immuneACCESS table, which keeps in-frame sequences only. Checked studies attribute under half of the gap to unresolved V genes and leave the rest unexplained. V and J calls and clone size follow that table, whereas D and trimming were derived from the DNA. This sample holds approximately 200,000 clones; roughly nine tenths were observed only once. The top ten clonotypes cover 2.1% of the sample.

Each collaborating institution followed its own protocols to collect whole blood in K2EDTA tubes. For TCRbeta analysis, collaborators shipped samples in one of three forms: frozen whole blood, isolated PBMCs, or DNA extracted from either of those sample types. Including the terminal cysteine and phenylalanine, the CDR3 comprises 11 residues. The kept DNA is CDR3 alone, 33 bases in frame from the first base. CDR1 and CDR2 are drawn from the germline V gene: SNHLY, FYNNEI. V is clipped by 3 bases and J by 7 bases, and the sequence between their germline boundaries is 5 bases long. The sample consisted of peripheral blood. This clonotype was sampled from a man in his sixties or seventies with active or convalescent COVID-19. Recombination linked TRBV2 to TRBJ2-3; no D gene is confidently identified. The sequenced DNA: TGTGCCAGCAGTGATCAGTATACGCAGTATTTT. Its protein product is CASSDQYTQYF.